The 23 T cell receptor beta chains below were found in one sample sequenced in a study of OX40 agonist ivuxolimab in advanced cancers. TCRdb keeps only in-frame clones here, not all; method: immunoSEQ multiplex PCR. The sample has 50,000 to 65,000 clones; more than 85% are singletons. The sequencing here drew on CD4+ or CD8+ T cells sorted from blood, taken in a trial of the OX40 agonist ivuxolimab. The receptors come from an adult with an advanced solid tumor such as melanoma, head and neck, liver or kidney cancer.

The chain combines TRBV18 with TRBJ2-1; TRBD1 might be the D (5 bases). This CDR3 contains 13 residues. The V gene lost 2 bases and the J gene lost 4 bases, with 6 bases spanning the gap. CDR1 is KGHSH, CDR2 LQKENI, per germline. CDR3 DNA: TGTGCCAGCTCACCAACAGGATACAATGAGCAGTTCTTC. This gives the protein CASSPTGYNEQFF.

This clone is a singleton in its sample. This chain connects TRBV27 to TRBJ2-3; 11 positions match TRBD2. This CDR3 has 16 amino acids. After removal of 5 bases from V and 1 base from J, the junction contained 5 bases not matched to a gene. The germline V gene encodes CDR1 MNHEY and CDR2 SMNVEV (reference sequence). The CDR3 spells CASSPSSGGGTDTQYF. CDR3 coding DNA: TGTGCCAGCAGTCCTAGTAGCGGGGGGGGCACAGATACGCAGTATTTT.

The rearrangement joins TRBV7-9 to TRBJ2-1, with 8 positions matching TRBD1. The germline V gene has CDR1 SEHNR and CDR2 FQNEAQ (reference sequence). There are 13 residues in the CDR3. The V gene end was trimmed by 3 bases and the J gene end by 6 bases; junction bases not matched to a gene: 1. This CDR3 is CASSLDRANEQFF. In DNA, the CDR3 is TGTGCCAGCAGCTTGGACAGGGCCAATGAGCAGTTCTTC.

The sample holds one count of this clone. The genes are TRBV5-1 and TRBJ2-1, with D perhaps matching TRBD2 (7 bases). There are 14 residues in the CDR3. The V end lost 3 bases, the J end lost 7 bases, and 14 bases lay between the germline ends. CDR1 SGHRS and CDR2 YFSETQ come from the germline V gene. CDR3 DNA sequence: TGCGCCAGCAGCTGGGAGGGGGAAGGGAATGAGCAGTTCTTC. It codes for CASSWEGEGNEQFF. Drawing the rest from reference TRBV5-1 and TRBJ2-1, the complete variable domain is KAGVTQTPRYLIKTRGQQVTLSCSPISGHRSVSWYQQTPGQGLQFLFEYFSETQRNKGNFPGRFSGRQFSNSRSEMNVSTLELGDSALYLCASSWEGEGNEQFFGPGTRLTVL.

V and J are TRBV9 and TRBJ1-1; tentatively, D is TRBD1 (5 bases). Germline lookup yields CDR1 SGDLS and CDR2 YYNGEE. V lost 3 bases, J lost 1 base, and 7 bases lay in between. The CDR3 is 13 amino acids. CDR3 residues: CASSGGTNTEAFF. CDR3 in DNA: TGTGCCAGCAGCGGGGGGACGAACACTGAAGCTTTCTTT.

The genes are TRBV2 and TRBJ1-1; no clear D gene. The CDR3 totals 12 residues. Germline V gene lookup returns CDR1 SNHLY and CDR2 FYNNEI. V lost 4 bases and J 7 bases, leaving 10 bases between the germline ends. The CDR3 spells CASSGSFGEAFF. DNA for the CDR3: TGTGCCAGCAGTGGGAGCTTTGGTGAAGCTTTCTTT.

The chain joins TRBV19 to TRBJ2-4; D perhaps matches TRBD1 (5 bases). Trimming took 3 bases from V and 0 from J, leaving 18 bases between them. This CDR3 is 18 amino acids long. Germline V gene sequence: CDR1 LNHDA, CDR2 SQIVND (reference sequence). DNA for the CDR3: TGTGCCAGTAGTATTTTCGGCGGAGACAGAGTAGCCAAAAACATTCAGTACTTC. Translated: CASSIFGGDRVAKNIQYF.

The V and J genes are TRBV7-6 and TRBJ2-2; 14 nucleotides line up with TRBD2. The CDR3 length is 20 residues. Germline assignment: CDR1 SGHVS and CDR2 FNYEAQ. The V segment lost 5 bases and the J segment 5 bases; nucleotides outside the gene matches: 16. This chain's CDR3 is CASSLTGTSGRGDKTGELFF. In DNA form, the CDR3 reads TGTGCCAGCAGCCTCACCGGGACTAGCGGGAGAGGAGATAAAACCGGGGAGCTGTTTTTT.

V and J are TRBV4-3 and TRBJ1-1; 7 nucleotides agree with TRBD1. The germline V gene encodes CDR1 LGHNA and CDR2 YSLEER. The CDR3 spans 16 residues. Germline trimming cut 0 bases from V and 11 bases from J; bases unmatched to any gene: 15. The CDR3 spells CASSQEFGDRHLRAFF. Here the CDR3 DNA reads TGCGCCAGCAGCCAAGAATTCGGGGACAGACACTTACGGGCTTTCTTT.

The genes are TRBV5-4 and TRBJ1-1; perhaps TRBD1 as D (6 bases). Trimming left V 0 bases short and J 7 bases short, with 16 bases between. Germline CDR1 reads SGHNT; CDR2 reads YYREEE (reference sequence). The CDR3 sequence is 15 residues long. CDR3 residues: CASSLEGQPLFEAFF. The CDR3 region has the DNA TGTGCCAGCAGCTTGGAGGGACAACCTTTATTTGAAGCTTTCTTT.

CDR3 amino acids: CASSFTGVGANTEAFF. CDR3 nucleotides: TGCGCCAGCAGCTTTACAGGGGTTGGAGCGAACACTGAAGCTTTCTTT. This chain links TRBV5-1 with TRBJ1-1, with 7 nucleotides matching TRBD1. Germline-derived CDR1 and CDR2 are SGHRS and YFSETQ. CDR3 length: 16 amino acids. Trimming cost V 2 bases and J 1 base; bases outside gene matches: 8.

The chain is built from TRBV15 and TRBJ1-3; D is ambiguous. V gave up 4 bases and J gave up 4 bases, with 8 bases separating them. Germline-derived CDR1 and CDR2 are LNHNV and YYDKDF (reference sequence). The CDR3 extends over 13 amino acids. DNA for the CDR3: TGTGCCACCAGCATCTCGGGAGGAAACACCATATATTTT. Protein product: CATSISGGNTIYF.

The V and J genes are TRBV19 and TRBJ1-5; 7 bases match TRBD1. In germline, CDR1 is LNHDA, CDR2 SQIVND (reference sequence). The V and J ends lost 7 bases and 3 bases, in that order; junction bases with no gene match: 9. CDR3 length: 15 amino acids. CDR3: CASTPGTANNQPQHF. CDR3 DNA sequence: TGTGCCAGTACCCCCGGGACAGCGAACAATCAGCCCCAGCATTTT.

The genes are TRBV10-3 and TRBJ2-3; maybe TRBD2 (6 bases). There are 17 residues in the CDR3. V was shortened by 1 base and J by 2 bases, with 16 bases between the two germline ends. Germline V gene data show CDR1 as ENHRY and CDR2 as SYGVKD. CDR3 nucleotide sequence: TGTGCCATCAGTGAGTTAGGCGGGAAGGCCCCCACAGATACGCAGTATTTT. Translated, it gives CAISELGGKAPTDTQYF.

The count of this clone is one. The J gene is TRBJ1-4, the V gene TRBV7-9, with D perhaps matching TRBD1 (6 bases). Per the germline V gene, CDR1 is SEHNR and CDR2 is FQNEAQ (reference sequence). The CDR3 is 15 amino acids. With 1 base removed from V and 7 bases from J, the gap between germline ends came to 13 bases. The CDR3 is CASSLGGGTGEKLFF. CDR3 nucleotides: TGTGCCAGCAGCTTAGGGGGGGGCACTGGTGAAAAACTGTTTTTT.

This clone has just one count. The chain couples TRBV2 to TRBJ2-3; possible D gene TRBD1, 5 bases. CDR1 SNHLY and CDR2 FYNNEI come from the germline V gene. There are 14 residues in the CDR3. V was trimmed by 6 bases and J by 0 bases, leaving 10 bases between them. CDR3 in DNA: TGTGCCAGCAGGCAGGGCGGTAGCACAGATACGCAGTATTTT. Translation: CASRQGGSTDTQYF.

The J gene is TRBJ2-1, the V gene TRBV29-1; possibly TRBD1 or TRBD2 for D (5 bases each). The CDR3 runs 14 residues. Per germline, CDR1 SQVTM and CDR2 ANQGSEA. V was cut by 0 bases and J by 3 bases, with 9 bases left in between. CDR3 coding DNA: TGCAGCGTTGAAGACGGGACGGTCTACAATGAGCAGTTCTTC. Translating it yields CSVEDGTVYNEQFF.

In the case of this clone: This sample includes further DNA sequences coding for the same CDR3. The J gene is TRBJ2-3, the V gene TRBV6-5; D not resolved. The CDR3 spans 12 residues. V was clipped by 2 bases and J by 6 bases, with 6 bases between them. Germline-derived CDR1 and CDR2 are MNHEY and SVGAGI. The chain's CDR3 is CASSYGLDTQYF. CDR3 DNA sequence: TGTGCCAGCAGTTACGGTCTCGATACGCAGTATTTT.

DNA of the CDR3: TGTGCCAGCAGTTACGGGGGTAGGGGGGCGAAGACTGAAGCTTTCTTT. It specifies CASSYGGRGAKTEAFF. The chain joins TRBV6-5 to TRBJ1-1; D may be TRBD1 (6 bases). Per germline, CDR1 MNHEY and CDR2 SVGAGI. This CDR3 has 16 amino acids. V lost 2 bases to trimming and J lost 5 bases, with 18 bases between them.

This chain connects TRBV4-1 to TRBJ1-3, with D possibly being TRBD1 (6 bases). From germline, CDR1 is MGHRA and CDR2 YSYEKL. CDR3 length: 15 residues. Trimming stripped 0 bases from V and 2 bases from J, with 8 bases between. The DNA of the CDR3 is TGCGCCAGCAGCCAAGACACAGGGACTGGAAACACCATATATTTT. It is translated as CASSQDTGTGNTIYF.

The V gene is TRBV7-9, the J gene TRBJ1-2; 7 nucleotides match TRBD1. The J segment lost 4 bases and the V segment lost 5 bases, leaving 10 bases of the junction unmatched. Germline CDR1 and CDR2: SEHNR and FQNEAQ (reference sequence). The CDR3 is 15 amino acids. The CDR3 region has the DNA TGTGCCAGCAGCCCCGCGGGCACAGGGGCCTATGGCTACACCTTC. It translates to CASSPAGTGAYGYTF. The complete variable domain, with remaining parts taken from reference TRBV7-9 and TRBJ1-2, reads DTGVSQNPRHKITKRGQNVTFRCDPISEHNRLYWYRQTLGQGPEFLTYFQNEAQLEKSRLLSDRFSAERPKGSFSTLEIQRTEQGDSAMYLCASSPAGTGAYGYTFGSGTRLTVV.

The chain employs TRBV29-1 and TRBJ1-4; D is ambiguous. The length of the CDR3 is 14 residues. CDR1 is SQVTM, CDR2 ANQGSEA, per germline. V lost 8 bases and J 4 bases, leaving 17 bases between the germline ends. In DNA, the CDR3 is TGCAGCACCCCCGGCGGGGATCTTAATGAAAAACTGTTTTTT. Its protein product is CSTPGGDLNEKLFF.

In this sample, this clone turned up a few times. The chain carries TRBV9 and TRBJ2-1; 11 bases map to TRBD2. CDR3 length: 14 residues. The V and J ends lost 7 bases and 6 bases, in that order; junction bases with no gene match: 6. Germline V gives CDR1 SGDLS, CDR2 YYNGEE. Here the CDR3 reads CASEGTSGSNEQFF. CDR3 in DNA: TGTGCCAGCGAAGGCACTAGCGGGAGCAATGAGCAGTTCTTC.